The rows below give T cell receptor beta chains drawn from one sample of a study of long-term antiretroviral therapy in people with HIV. The data were produced by immunoSEQ multiplex PCR, yet TCRdb's version contains in-frame clones alone and is incomplete. Counted here are 40,000 or so clones, around 83% occurring once; the ten biggest clones make up around 5.9%. The sample was unsorted PBMCs, taken 1 year after starting antiretroviral therapy. The receptors were sampled from a man younger than 30 with HIV. Both conserved end residues are part of each CDR3. The D gene is left open where the match is weak. Only part of the rows carry a size: once, few, many, or a class if the clone is expanded.

clone_size j_call d_call v_call cdr3_nt cdr3_aa
- TRBJ2-5 - TRBV7-9 TGTGCCAGCAGCTCCACCGGGGCTGACTCCGAGACCCAGTACTTC CASSSTGADSETQYF
once TRBJ1-2 - TRBV10-3 TGTGCCATCAGTGGGGTAGGGACCTATGGCTACACCTTC CAISGVGTYGYTF
- TRBJ2-7 TRBD2 TRBV28 TGTGCCAGCAGTTCGCCCGGGAGGACTAGCGCCTACGAGCAGTACTTC CASSSPGRTSAYEQYF
- TRBJ2-2 - TRBV15 TGTGCCACCAGCAGAACTTTTAACACCGGGGAGCTGTTTTTT CATSRTFNTGELFF
- TRBJ2-3 TRBD1 TRBV5-4 TGTGCCAGCAGCTTGAGGGACAGGGTCGCAGATACGCAGTATTTT CASSLRDRVADTQYF
- TRBJ2-7 TRBD2 TRBV9 TGTGCCAGCAGCGTAGGGAGCGGGACCTACGAGCAGTACTTC CASSVGSGTYEQYF
once TRBJ2-7 - TRBV27 TGTGCCAGCAGTTTTGGGCCAGGGTACGAGCAGTACTTC CASSFGPGYEQYF
once TRBJ2-5 - TRBV7-8 TGTGCCAGCAGCTTGAAGAGGGGAGAGACCCAGTACTTC CASSLKRGETQYF
- TRBJ2-3 - TRBV7-3 TGTGCCAGCAGCTTAGGGACACGCACAGATACGCAGTATTTT CASSLGTRTDTQYF
- TRBJ2-7 - TRBV4-1 TGCGCCAGCAGCCAAGCGGTGGGATTCTACGAGCAGTACTTC CASSQAVGFYEQYF
once TRBJ1-1 - TRBV9 TGTGCCAGCAGCGTAGGTTCAGGAGGAACTGAAGCTTTCTTT CASSVGSGGTEAFF
once TRBJ2-7 - TRBV6-7 TGTGCCAGCAGTTACTTCCTAGAGTACCCGACCTACGAGCAGTACTTC CASSYFLEYPTYEQYF
- TRBJ2-7 - TRBV5-1 TGCGCCAGCAGCTTGGTAGGGCCGGCCCTGAGGGACTACGAGCAGTACTTC CASSLVGPALRDYEQYF
- TRBJ1-5 TRBD1 TRBV10-1 TGCGCCAGCAGTGGGGACAGATTTACTCAAAGGGAGGGGAATCAGCCCCAGCATTTT CASSGDRFTQREGNQPQHF
- TRBJ2-7 - TRBV5-1 TGCGCCAGCAGCTTAGTGGGCTACGAGCAGTACTTC CASSLVGYEQYF
once TRBJ2-1 - TRBV5-1 TGCGCCAGCAGCCACGGGACTGGTCGGGGTAATGAGCAGTTCTTC CASSHGTGRGNEQFF
- TRBJ2-1 TRBD2 TRBV11-2 TGTGCCAGCAGCTCCCCCGACGGGGGACTAGCGGGATACAATGAGCAGTTCTTC CASSSPDGGLAGYNEQFF
- TRBJ2-1 - TRBV28 TGTGCCAGCAGTTTTGTGACCCGGACAAAGCAGTTCTTC CASSFVTRTKQFF